This T cell receptor beta chain was found in a study of shared T cell receptors in the human thymus. The CDR3 is 11 amino acids. Trimming took off 5 bases at V and 11 bases at J, with 11 bases between the two ends. Germline CDR1 is SGHRS and CDR2 is YFSETQ. Sequencing used immunoSEQ multiplex PCR; TCRdb keeps in-frame clones, though not all of them. The sample consists of about 660,000 clones, roughly 88% of them appearing once. A further study also used this sample, focusing on human thymus T cells. From that second work: Resections that were taken during corrective heart surgery supplied the thymus tissue. Apparent bias marked the V and J gene usage of thymic and blood repertoires. Related work found strong thymic repertoire overlap between unrelated individuals.

The sample consisted of thymocytes. The chain employs TRBV5-1 and TRBJ2-1, with D tentatively TRBD2 (6 bases). This TCR derives from a boy less than two years old with a congenital heart defect. This CDR3 is CASSFGGQQFF. The CDR3 bases are TGCGCCAGCAGTTTCGGGGGTCAGCAGTTCTTC.